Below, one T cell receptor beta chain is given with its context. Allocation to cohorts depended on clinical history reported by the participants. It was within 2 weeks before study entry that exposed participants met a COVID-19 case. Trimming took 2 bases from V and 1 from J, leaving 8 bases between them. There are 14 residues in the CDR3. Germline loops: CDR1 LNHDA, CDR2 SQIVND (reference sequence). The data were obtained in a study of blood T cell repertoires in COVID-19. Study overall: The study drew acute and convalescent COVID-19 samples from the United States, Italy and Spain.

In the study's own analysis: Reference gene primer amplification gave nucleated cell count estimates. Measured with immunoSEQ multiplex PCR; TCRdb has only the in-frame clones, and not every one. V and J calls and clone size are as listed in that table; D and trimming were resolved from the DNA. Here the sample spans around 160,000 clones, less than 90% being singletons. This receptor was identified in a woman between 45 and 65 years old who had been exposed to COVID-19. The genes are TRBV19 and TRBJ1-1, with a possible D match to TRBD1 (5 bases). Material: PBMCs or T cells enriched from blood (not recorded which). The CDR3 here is CASSIPQGNTEAFF. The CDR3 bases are TGTGCCAGTAGTATACCCCAGGGGAACACTGAAGCTTTCTTT. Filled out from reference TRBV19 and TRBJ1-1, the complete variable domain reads DGGITQSPKYLFRKEGQNVTLSCEQNLNHDAMYWYRQDPGQGLRLIYYSQIVNDFQKGDIAEGYSVSREKKESFPLTVTSAQKNPTAFYLCASSIPQGNTEAFFGQGTRLTVV.